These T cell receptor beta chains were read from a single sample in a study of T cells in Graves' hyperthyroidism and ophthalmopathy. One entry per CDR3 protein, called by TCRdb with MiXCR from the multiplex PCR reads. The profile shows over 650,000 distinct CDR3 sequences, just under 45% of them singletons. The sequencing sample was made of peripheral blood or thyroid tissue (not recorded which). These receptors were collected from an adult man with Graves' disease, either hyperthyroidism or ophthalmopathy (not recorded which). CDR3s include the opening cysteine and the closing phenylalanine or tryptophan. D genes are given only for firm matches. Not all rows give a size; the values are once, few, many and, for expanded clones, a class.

DNA: TGTGCCACCAGTGATTCCCGACAGGGGTCCAATCAGCCCCAGCATTTT; CDR3: CATSDSRQGSNQPQHF; V: TRBV24-1; J: TRBJ1-5; size: few; D: TRBD1
DNA: TGTGCCAGCAGTACCCGGGGTGAACTGTTTTTT; CDR3: CASSTRGELFF; V: TRBV6-5; J: TRBJ1-4; size: once; D: .
DNA: TGTGCCAGTAGTATAGACCCAACAGGGGGATATGGAAACACCATATATTTT; CDR3: CASSIDPTGGYGNTIYF; V: TRBV19; J: TRBJ1-3; size: few; D: TRBD1
DNA: TGCAGTGATCCAACAGGGGGTGGTTCACCCCTCCACTTT; CDR3: CSDPTGGGSPLHF; V: TRBV20-1; J: TRBJ1-6; size: .; D: TRBD1
DNA: TGTGCCAGCAGCTTAGGGACAGGGGGTCCAAGCTCCTACGAGCAGTACTTC; CDR3: CASSLGTGGPSSYEQYF; V: TRBV11-2; J: TRBJ2-7; size: .; D: TRBD1
DNA: TGTGCCAGCAGCTTAGCGAGACATCAGCCCCAGCATTTT; CDR3: CASSLARHQPQHF; V: TRBV7-8; J: TRBJ1-5; size: few; D: .
DNA: TGTGCCAGCAGTTTACGGCACTATGGCTACACCTTC; CDR3: CASSLRHYGYTF; V: TRBV28; J: TRBJ1-2; size: .; D: .
DNA: TGCGCCAGCAGCTTGTTAGGAGACTACGAGCAGTACTTC; CDR3: CASSLLGDYEQYF; V: TRBV5-1; J: TRBJ2-7; size: many; D: .
DNA: TGCGCCAGCAAGGTCCGCCTCACACACACTGAAGCTTTCTTT; CDR3: CASKVRLTHTEAFF; V: TRBV5-1; J: TRBJ1-1; size: .; D: .
DNA: TGTGCCAGCAGCCGGACAGGGATAGGAGAAAAACTGTTTTTT; CDR3: CASSRTGIGEKLFF; V: TRBV2; J: TRBJ1-4; size: .; D: TRBD1
DNA: TGCAGTGCTAGAGATGCCGGCAACCTAAACACCATATATTTT; CDR3: CSARDAGNLNTIYF; V: TRBV20-1; J: TRBJ1-3; size: few; D: .
DNA: TGTGCCAGCAGCTCCGCCCCCGGGACTAGCGGGATGCTGGAGACCCAGTACTTC; CDR3: CASSSAPGTSGMLETQYF; V: TRBV7-8; J: TRBJ2-5; size: few; D: TRBD2
DNA: TGTGCCAGCAGCTTAGGTGGGACAGTTGGAAATCAGCCCCAGCATTTT; CDR3: CASSLGGTVGNQPQHF; V: TRBV7-9; J: TRBJ1-5; size: many; D: TRBD1
DNA: TGTGCCAGCAGTTTAGACGACAGGGTCGTGTTAGAGACCCAGTACTTC; CDR3: CASSLDDRVVLETQYF; V: TRBV11-2; J: TRBJ2-5; size: once; D: TRBD1
DNA: TGTGCCAGCAGCCGTAACGACAGGGGGTATAACACTGAAGCTTTCTTT; CDR3: CASSRNDRGYNTEAFF; V: TRBV25-1; J: TRBJ1-1; size: few; D: TRBD1
DNA: TGTGCCAGCAGTTTACCCTCGGGACAGGTCTCGATGGCTTTCTTT; CDR3: CASSLPSGQVSMAFF; V: TRBV28; J: TRBJ1-1; size: .; D: TRBD1
DNA: TGTGCCATCAGTGAGTCCCCAGGGATGGTCGGTGAAGCTTTCTTT; CDR3: CAISESPGMVGEAFF; V: TRBV10-3; J: TRBJ1-1; size: many; D: .
DNA: TGTGCCAGCAGACGTACGGACGGGAACACCGGGGAGCTGTTTTTT; CDR3: CASRRTDGNTGELFF; V: TRBV7-9; J: TRBJ2-2; size: few; D: .
DNA: TGTGCCAGTAGTTTTCACAGGGGGCTGAAAAGCAATCAGCCCCAGCATTTT; CDR3: CASSFHRGLKSNQPQHF; V: TRBV19; J: TRBJ1-5; size: .; D: TRBD1
DNA: TGTGCCAGCAAAGGGGACTATGGCTACACCTTC; CDR3: CASKGDYGYTF; V: TRBV2; J: TRBJ1-2; size: many; D: .
DNA: TGTGCCAGCAGCTTCCGGGCCCTGGGCTACGAGCAGTACTTC; CDR3: CASSFRALGYEQYF; V: TRBV11-1; J: TRBJ2-7; size: .; D: .
DNA: TGCGCCAGCAGCCAAGTACTACCCCAAGAGACCCAGTACTTC; CDR3: CASSQVLPQETQYF; V: TRBV4-1; J: TRBJ2-5; size: .; D: .
DNA: TGTGCCAGCAGCTCCCTTTCCGGCGAGCAGTACTTC; CDR3: CASSSLSGEQYF; V: TRBV7-9; J: TRBJ2-7; size: .; D: .
DNA: TGTGCCAGCAGTGAATTGGTACTATATAGCAATCAGCCCCAGCATTTT; CDR3: CASSELVLYSNQPQHF; V: TRBV2; J: TRBJ1-5; size: .; D: .
DNA: TGTGCCAGCGGGACATTTGCTGAAGCTTTCTTT; CDR3: CASGTFAEAFF; V: TRBV7-9; J: TRBJ1-1; size: many; D: .
DNA: TGCAGCGTTGTTCTCCGAGACACCATATATTTT; CDR3: CSVVLRDTIYF; V: TRBV29-1; J: TRBJ1-3; size: .; D: .
DNA: TGTGCCAGCAGCGGCCCGAGCGACGAGCAGTACTTC; CDR3: CASSGPSDEQYF; V: TRBV7-9; J: TRBJ2-7; size: many; D: .
DNA: TGCAGCGTCGGGATTGGGGGTATGAACACTGAAGCTTTCTTT; CDR3: CSVGIGGMNTEAFF; V: TRBV29-1; J: TRBJ1-1; size: many; D: .
DNA: TGCGCCAGCAGCTCAGGGCCGGAAAGTGAGGAGTACTTC; CDR3: CASSSGPESEEYF; V: TRBV7-2; J: TRBJ2-7; size: .; D: .
DNA: TGCGCCAGCAGAGACAGACAGGGGTCTCTTATTGAAGCTTTCTTT; CDR3: CASRDRQGSLIEAFF; V: TRBV10-2; J: TRBJ1-1; size: few; D: TRBD1
DNA: TGCAGTGCTAGAGATCTTGGGACACTTGAAAAACTGTTTTTT; CDR3: CSARDLGTLEKLFF; V: TRBV20-1; J: TRBJ1-4; size: .; D: .
DNA: TGTGCCATCAAAAAGGCCGGGGCAGGGGGCGCGGGAGGCTACACCTTC; CDR3: CAIKKAGAGGAGGYTF; V: TRBV10-3; J: TRBJ1-2; size: .; D: TRBD1
DNA: TGTGCCATCAGTGAGGGGCAGGGGAGCTCCTACGAGCAGTACTTC; CDR3: CAISEGQGSSYEQYF; V: TRBV10-3; J: TRBJ2-7; size: few; D: .
DNA: TGTGCCAGCAGCTTGGCCCAGAACAGCCAATTCTTCTACGAGCAGTACTTC; CDR3: CASSLAQNSQFFYEQYF; V: TRBV7-9; J: TRBJ2-7; size: .; D: .
DNA: TGTGCCAGCAGCTTAGCACGACTAGCGGGCTACGAGCAGTACTTC; CDR3: CASSLARLAGYEQYF; V: TRBV7-8; J: TRBJ2-7; size: many; D: TRBD2
DNA: TGTGCCAGCCGCAACAGGGGAGATTCACCCCTCCACTTT; CDR3: CASRNRGDSPLHF; V: TRBV28; J: TRBJ1-6; size: .; D: TRBD1
DNA: TGTGCCATCAGTGACGGACAGGGAGGCAATCAGCCCCAGCATTTT; CDR3: CAISDGQGGNQPQHF; V: TRBV10-3; J: TRBJ1-5; size: many; D: TRBD1
DNA: TGCAGCGTCCCTAACCGACTAGCGGGGAACTCCTACGAGCAGTACTTC; CDR3: CSVPNRLAGNSYEQYF; V: TRBV29-1; J: TRBJ2-7; size: .; D: TRBD2
DNA: TGCAGCGGCAGACAGGGCGGCGGCACCGGGGAGCTGTTTTTT; CDR3: CSGRQGGGTGELFF; V: TRBV29-1; J: TRBJ2-2; size: few; D: TRBD1
DNA: TGCAGCGTTGGACAGGGTCCCTATGGCTACACCTTC; CDR3: CSVGQGPYGYTF; V: TRBV29-1; J: TRBJ1-2; size: .; D: TRBD1
DNA: TGTGCCAGCAGCTGGCAGCGGTTCTACGAGCAGTACTTC; CDR3: CASSWQRFYEQYF; V: TRBV7-8; J: TRBJ2-7; size: .; D: .
DNA: TGTGCCAGCAGCTTTGGGCAGGCGAACCATGGCTACACCTTC; CDR3: CASSFGQANHGYTF; V: TRBV7-9; J: TRBJ1-2; size: .; D: .
DNA: TGTGCCATCAGTGTGACGGACAATCAGCCCCAGCATTTT; CDR3: CAISVTDNQPQHF; V: TRBV10-3; J: TRBJ1-5; size: few; D: .
DNA: TGTGCCATCAGCGTTGGACGAGGGGCGGAAACTGAAGCTTTCTTT; CDR3: CAISVGRGAETEAFF; V: TRBV10-3; J: TRBJ1-1; size: .; D: .
DNA: TGCAGCGTCCAGGGCTACACCTTC; CDR3: CSVQGYTF; V: TRBV29-1; J: TRBJ1-2; size: few; D: .
DNA: TGTGCCAGTAGGCAGGGTCTGTCCCCTGAAGCTTTCTTT; CDR3: CASRQGLSPEAFF; V: TRBV19; J: TRBJ1-1; size: .; D: .
DNA: TGTGCCAGCAGCTTAGAGGGAACACCCCTCCACTTT; CDR3: CASSLEGTPLHF; V: TRBV7-2; J: TRBJ1-6; size: many; D: .
DNA: TGTGCCAGCAACGCAAGACAGGGTCGTGGCTACACCTTC; CDR3: CASNARQGRGYTF; V: TRBV9; J: TRBJ1-2; size: .; D: TRBD1
DNA: TGTGCCAGCAGCGTCCCTTGGTCTCCGTTCTCTGGCGGCTACACCTTC; CDR3: CASSVPWSPFSGGYTF; V: TRBV7-3; J: TRBJ1-2; size: many; D: .
DNA: TGTGCCATCACCGGCAGGGTCAACTATGGCTACACCTTC; CDR3: CAITGRVNYGYTF; V: TRBV10-3; J: TRBJ1-2; size: .; D: .
DNA: TGTGCCAGCAGCGCTACAGGGCGCAACTATGGCTACACCTTC; CDR3: CASSATGRNYGYTF; V: TRBV2; J: TRBJ1-2; size: .; D: .
DNA: TGTGCCAGCAGCTTATTTATAGGCGTTGTCAGGGAAGAGACCCAGTACTTC; CDR3: CASSLFIGVVREETQYF; V: TRBV7-2; J: TRBJ2-5; size: few; D: .
DNA: TGTGCCAGCAGCCAAGCGCGGCAAGGAAACACCATATATTTT; CDR3: CASSQARQGNTIYF; V: TRBV7-9; J: TRBJ1-3; size: few; D: .
DNA: TGCAGTGCTACCGGGACAGGGGAATCCGGTAATTCACCCCTCCACTTT; CDR3: CSATGTGESGNSPLHF; V: TRBV20-1; J: TRBJ1-6; size: .; D: TRBD1
DNA: TGTGCCAGCAGTTTTTACGGACCTACCTACGAGCAGTACTTC; CDR3: CASSFYGPTYEQYF; V: TRBV2; J: TRBJ2-7; size: many; D: .
DNA: TGCGCCAGCAGCTTGGACGGCGTCTCGGAAAAACTGTTTTTT; CDR3: CASSLDGVSEKLFF; V: TRBV5-1; J: TRBJ1-4; size: few; D: .
DNA: TGTGCCAGCAGCTCTACCCGCCCGGACAGAGACGGAAAACTGTTTTTT; CDR3: CASSSTRPDRDGKLFF; V: TRBV11-1; J: TRBJ1-4; size: .; D: .